This is a list of T cell receptor delta chains from one sample in a study of gammadelta T cells in human blood. TCRdb re-called clones from the RT-PCR reads via CATT. The table has 800 to 900 delta-chain clones, around half seen once. The sequencing sample was made of Vgamma9Vdelta2 gamma-delta T cells from cord blood. The receptors come from a newborn. CDR3s include the opening cysteine and the closing phenylalanine or tryptophan. D genes are given only for firm matches. Not all rows give a size; the values are once, few, many and, for expanded clones, a class.

J | length | V | D | size | DNA | CDR3
TRDJ2 | 19 | TRDV2 | TRDD3 | large | TGTGCCTGTGACGAGGTGGGGGATCCGACACTTCCTTTGACAGCACAACTCTTCTTT | CACDEVGDPTLPLTAQLFF
TRDJ1 | 12 | TRDV2 | TRDD3 | - | TGTGCCTGTGACTGGGGGAGCGGTAAACTCATCTTT | CACDWGSGKLIF
TRDJ1 | 15 | TRDV2 | - | large | TGTGCCTGTGACATGATCCGGGGACCACGAGGGCAACTCATCTTT | CACDMIRGPRGQLIF
TRDJ2 | 12 | TRDV2 | - | large | TGTGCCTGTGCTGTTTTGACAGCACAACTCTTCTTT | CACAVLTAQLFF
TRDJ1 | 17 | TRDV2 | TRDD3 | large | TGTGCCTGTGAGGGTACTGGGGGACGACCTTACACCGATAAACTCATCTTT | CACEGTGGRPYTDKLIF
TRDJ2 | 18 | TRDV2 | TRDD3 | - | TGTGCCTGTGACCAGAGATTCGTACTGGGGGATACGACAGCACAACTCTTCTTT | CACDQRFVLGDTTAQLFF
TRDJ3 | 20 | TRDV2 | TRDD3 | large | TGTGCCTGTGACTGGGGCGGCTGGGGGATACGCTCCTGGGACACCCGACAGATGTTTTTC | CACDWGGWGIRSWDTRQMFF
TRDJ3 | 24 | TRDV2 | TRDD3 | large | TGTGCCTGTGACACCGAGAGCGTGTCCACTGGGGGATACGGGCCTCCCTGGGACACCCGACAGATGTTTTTC | CACDTESVSTGGYGPPWDTRQMFF
TRDJ4 | 13 | TRDV2 | TRDD3 | - | TGTGCCTGTGACGCCTGGGGGATGGGACCACTGATCTTT | CACDAWGMGPLIF
TRDJ2 | 14 | TRDV2 | - | once | TGTGCCTGTGACACCTTTTCTTTGACAGCACAACTCTTCTTT | CACDTFSLTAQLFF
TRDJ2 | 16 | TRDV2 | TRDD3 | large | TGTGCCTGTGACATACTGGGGGATACTTTGACAGCACAACTCTTCTTT | CACDILGDTLTAQLFF
TRDJ1 | 16 | TRDV2 | - | large | TGTGCCTGTGACACCGGAGGGATGCGATACACCGATAAACTCATCTTT | CACDTGGMRYTDKLIF
TRDJ1 | 20 | TRDV2 | TRDD3 | - | TGTGCCTGCCTACCTTCCTGCTCTGGCTGGGGGATAATGGGGACCGATAAACGCATCTTT | CACLPSCSGWGIMGTDKRIF
TRDJ3 | 20 | TRDV2 | TRDD3 | - | TGTGCCTGTGACACCGTACTGGGGGATACGCGCTCCTGGGACACCCGACAGATGTTTTTC | CACDTVLGDTRSWDTRQMFF
TRDJ3 | 20 | TRDV2 | - | large | TGTGCCTGTGACACCGGAGGATCCTCGTATCCCTCCTGGGACACCCGACAGATGTTTTTC | CACDTGGSSYPSWDTRQMFF
TRDJ1 | 15 | TRDV2 | TRDD3 | large | TGTGCCTGTGACACCGCTGGGGGATCGACCGATAAACTCATCTTT | CACDTAGGSTDKLIF
TRDJ1 | 18 | TRDV2 | - | large | TGTGCCTGTGACTCCGGGGGGCCCATATTGGCGTACACCGATAAACTCATCTTT | CACDSGGPILAYTDKLIF
TRDJ1 | 15 | TRDV2 | TRDD3 | medium-sized | TGTGCCTGTGACACCGCAGGGGGATTTGGCGATAAACTCATCTTT | CACDTAGGFGDKLIF
TRDJ1 | 16 | TRDV2 | TRDD3 | large | TGTGCCTGTGAACCTTTACTGGGGGACCACACCGATAAACTCATCTTT | CACEPLLGDHTDKLIF
TRDJ3 | 17 | TRDV2 | TRDD3 | - | TGTGCCTGTGATTTACTGGGGGGCGCCTGGGACACCCGACAGATGTTTTTC | CACDLLGGAWDTRQMFF
TRDJ2 | 13 | TRDV2 | TRDD3 | large | TGTGCCTGTGACTACTGGGGGACAGCACAACTCTTCTTT | CACDYWGTAQLFF
TRDJ1 | 21 | TRDV2 | TRDD3 | large | TGTGCCTGTGACACCCCCCCGTACTGGGGGATACGCACCTCCCAGGCCGATAAACTCATCTTT | CACDTPPYWGIRTSQADKLIF
TRDJ1 | 17 | TRDV2 | TRDD3 | - | TGTGCCTGTGATTACTGGGGGAGCTCCTGGGACACCGATAAACTCATCTTT | CACDYWGSSWDTDKLIF
TRDJ3 | 17 | TRDV2 | TRDD3 | large | TGTGCCTGTGACGTACTGGGGGATACCTGGGACACCCGACAGATGTTTTTC | CACDVLGDTWDTRQMFF
TRDJ2 | 16 | TRDV2 | TRDD3 | large | TGTGCCTGTGACAATCGACTGGGGGATACGACAGCACAACTCTTCTTT | CACDNRLGDTTAQLFF
TRDJ1 | 17 | TRDV2 | - | large | TGTGCCTGTGACACCGCGGGACACGGGGGCTACACCGATAAACTCATCTTT | CACDTAGHGGYTDKLIF
TRDJ1 | 14 | TRDV2 | TRDD3 | large | TGTGCCTGTGACACCTGGGGATACGCCGATAAACTCATCTTT | CACDTWGYADKLIF
TRDJ3 | 17 | TRDV2 | - | - | TGTGCCTGTGATTTACGGGGGGGCGCCTGGGACACCCGACAGATGTTTTTC | CACDLRGGAWDTRQMFF
TRDJ3 | 15 | TRDV2 | TRDD3 | large | TGTGCCTGTGACTGGGGGACCTGGGACACCCGACAGATGTTTTTC | CACDWGTWDTRQMFF
TRDJ3 | 20 | TRDV2 | TRDD3 | - | TGTGCCTGTGACGCCGCTACTGGGGACCACCGACCCTGGGACACCCGACAGATGTTTTTC | CACDAATGDHRPWDTRQMFF
TRDJ3 | 17 | TRDV2 | - | large | TGTGCCTGTGACACCGTACTGGGACCCTGGGACACCCGACAGATGTTTTTC | CACDTVLGPWDTRQMFF
TRDJ3 | 17 | TRDV2 | - | large | TGTGCCTGTGACACCCTTTCGGGCTCCTGGGACACCCGACAGATGTTTTTC | CACDTLSGSWDTRQMFF
TRDJ1 | 16 | TRDV2 | TRDD3 | large | TGTGCCTGTGCCCGTTCTTACTGGGGGCCCCACGATAAACTCATCTTT | CACARSYWGPHDKLIF
TRDJ2 | 17 | TRDV2 | - | large | TGTGCCTGTGACACCTTACGGGGGCCTCCTTTGACAGCACAACTCTTCTTT | CACDTLRGPPLTAQLFF
TRDJ1 | 15 | TRDV2 | TRDD3 | medium-sized | TGTGCCTGTGACACCGGGGGATACGACACCGATAAACTCATCTTT | CACDTGGYDTDKLIF
TRDJ3 | 18 | TRDV2 | - | large | TGTGCCTGTGACACCGGAGGGACTCAACCCTGGGACACCCGACAGATGTTTTTC | CACDTGGTQPWDTRQMFF
TRDJ2 | 16 | TRDV2 | - | - | TGTGCCTGTGACACCGGCCGGGGTGATTTGACAGCACAACTCTTCTTT | CACDTGRGDLTAQLFF
TRDJ1 | 18 | TRDV2 | TRDD3 | - | TGTGCCTGTGACAATACTGGGGGATCAGGGTTCTACACCGATAAACTCATCTTT | CACDNTGGSGFYTDKLIF
TRDJ3 | 16 | TRDV2 | - | large | TGTGCCTGTGACACCATCAGCTCCTGGGACACCCGACAGATGTTTTTC | CACDTISSWDTRQMFF
TRDJ3 | 23 | TRDV2 | TRDD3 | large | TGTGCCTGTGCCCCTCTTCCTACCGGTACTGGGGGATCCAGCTCCTGGGACACCCGACAGATGTTTTTC | CACAPLPTGTGGSSSWDTRQMFF
TRDJ3 | 22 | TRDV2 | TRDD3 | large | TGTGCCTGTGACACCCTCACTGGGGGATACCCCAAGAGCTCCTGGGACACCCGACAGATGTTTTTC | CACDTLTGGYPKSSWDTRQMFF